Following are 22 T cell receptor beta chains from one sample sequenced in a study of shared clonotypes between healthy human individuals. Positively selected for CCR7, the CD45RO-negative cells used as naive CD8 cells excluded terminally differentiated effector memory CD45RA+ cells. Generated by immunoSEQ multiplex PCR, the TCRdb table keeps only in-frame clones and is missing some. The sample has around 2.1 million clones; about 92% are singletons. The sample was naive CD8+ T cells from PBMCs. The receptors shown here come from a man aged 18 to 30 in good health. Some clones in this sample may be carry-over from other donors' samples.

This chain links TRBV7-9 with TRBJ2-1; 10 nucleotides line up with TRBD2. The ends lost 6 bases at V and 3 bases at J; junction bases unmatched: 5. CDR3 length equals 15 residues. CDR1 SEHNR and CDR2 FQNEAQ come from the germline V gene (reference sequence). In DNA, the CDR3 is TGTGCCAGCAGATCTGGACTAGCGGTCTACAATGAGCAGTTCTTC. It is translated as CASRSGLAVYNEQFF.

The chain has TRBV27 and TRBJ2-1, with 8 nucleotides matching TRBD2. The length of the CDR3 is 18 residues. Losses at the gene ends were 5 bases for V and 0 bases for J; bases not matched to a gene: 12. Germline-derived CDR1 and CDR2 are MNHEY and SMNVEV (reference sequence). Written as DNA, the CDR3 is TGTGCCAGCAGTCAGACCTCCGTAGCGGGACCCTCCTACAATGAGCAGTTCTTC. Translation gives CASSQTSVAGPSYNEQFF.

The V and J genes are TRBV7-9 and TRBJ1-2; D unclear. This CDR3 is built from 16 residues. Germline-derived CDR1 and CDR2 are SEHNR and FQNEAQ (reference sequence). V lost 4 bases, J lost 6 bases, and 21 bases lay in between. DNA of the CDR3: TGTGCCAGCAGCTCAGTTGTGGCCGGCGGGCCGGATGGCTACACCTTC. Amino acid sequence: CASSSVVAGGPDGYTF.

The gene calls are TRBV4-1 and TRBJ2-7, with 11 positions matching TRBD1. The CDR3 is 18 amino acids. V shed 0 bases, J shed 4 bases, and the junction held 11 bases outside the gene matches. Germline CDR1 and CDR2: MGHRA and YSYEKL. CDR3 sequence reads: CASSQEPVGDRGLYEQYF. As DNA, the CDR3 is TGCGCCAGCAGCCAAGAGCCTGTGGGGGACAGGGGGTTGTACGAGCAGTACTTC.

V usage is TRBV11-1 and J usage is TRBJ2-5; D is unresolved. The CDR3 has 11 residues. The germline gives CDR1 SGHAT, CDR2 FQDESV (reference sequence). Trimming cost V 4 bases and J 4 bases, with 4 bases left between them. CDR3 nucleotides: TGTGCCAGCAGCTCTTTAGAGACCCAGTACTTC. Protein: CASSSLETQYF.

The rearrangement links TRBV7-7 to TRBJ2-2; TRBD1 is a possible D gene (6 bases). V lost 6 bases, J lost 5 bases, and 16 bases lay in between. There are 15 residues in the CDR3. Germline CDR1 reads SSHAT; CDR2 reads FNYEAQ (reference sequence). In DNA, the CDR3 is TGTGCCAGCAGGGTGGACAGTGCAGGGACCGGGGAGCTGTTTTTT. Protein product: CASRVDSAGTGELFF. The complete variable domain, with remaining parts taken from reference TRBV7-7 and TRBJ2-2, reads GAGVSQSPRYKVTKRGQDVTLRCDPISSHATLYWYQQALGQGPEFLTYFNYEAQPDKSGLPSDRFSAERPEGSISTLTIQRTEQRDSAMYRCASRVDSAGTGELFFGEGSRLTVL.

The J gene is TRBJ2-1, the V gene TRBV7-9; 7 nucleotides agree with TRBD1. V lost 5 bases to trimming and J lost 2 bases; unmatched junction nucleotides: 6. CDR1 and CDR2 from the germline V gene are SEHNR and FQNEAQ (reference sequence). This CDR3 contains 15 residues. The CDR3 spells CASSGEQGPYNEQFF. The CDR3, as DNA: TGTGCCAGCAGCGGCGAACAGGGGCCCTACAATGAGCAGTTCTTC.

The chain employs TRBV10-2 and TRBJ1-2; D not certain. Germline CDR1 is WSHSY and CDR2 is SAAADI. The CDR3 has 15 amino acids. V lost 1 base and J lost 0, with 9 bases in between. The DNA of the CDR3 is TGCGCCAGCAGTGAGTTGAGGAATTCTAACTATGGCTACACCTTC. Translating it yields CASSELRNSNYGYTF.

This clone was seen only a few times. In DNA, the CDR3 is TGTGCCATCAGCTCCCCGACTAATGAAAAACTGTTTTTT. This sequence encodes CAISSPTNEKLFF. This sequence joins TRBV10-3 and TRBJ1-4; no firm D call. Germline values: CDR1 ENHRY, CDR2 SYGVKD. The CDR3 covers 13 residues. Trimming removed 6 bases at V and 2 bases at J, with 7 bases between.

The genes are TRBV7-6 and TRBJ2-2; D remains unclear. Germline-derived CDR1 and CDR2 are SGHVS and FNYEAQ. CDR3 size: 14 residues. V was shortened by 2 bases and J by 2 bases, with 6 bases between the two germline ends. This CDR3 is CASSLMGNTGELFF. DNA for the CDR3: TGTGCCAGCAGCTTAATGGGAAACACCGGGGAGCTGTTTTTT.

CDR3 sequence reads: CASSFLPETGDTGELFF. The CDR3 nucleotides read TGTGCCAGCAGCTTTCTCCCAGAGACAGGGGACACCGGGGAGCTGTTTTTT. The chain uses TRBV7-9 and TRBJ2-2; 8 bases are shared with TRBD1. Per the germline V gene, CDR1 is SEHNR and CDR2 is FQNEAQ (reference sequence). The CDR3 length is 17 residues. The V and J ends lost 3 bases and 3 bases, in that order; junction bases with no gene match: 9.

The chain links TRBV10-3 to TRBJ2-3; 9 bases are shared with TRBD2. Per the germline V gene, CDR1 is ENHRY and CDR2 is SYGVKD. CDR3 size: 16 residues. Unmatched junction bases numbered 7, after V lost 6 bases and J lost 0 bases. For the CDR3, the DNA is TGTGCCATCAGACAATTTAGCGGGGGCAGCACAGATACGCAGTATTTT. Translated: CAIRQFSGGSTDTQYF.

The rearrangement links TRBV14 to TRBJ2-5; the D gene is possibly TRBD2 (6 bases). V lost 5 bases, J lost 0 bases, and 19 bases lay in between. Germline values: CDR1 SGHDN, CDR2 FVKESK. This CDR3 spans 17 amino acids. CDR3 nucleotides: TGTGCCAGCAGCAATGGGCAGACCCGGGGGTACCAAGAGACCCAGTACTTC. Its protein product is CASSNGQTRGYQETQYF.

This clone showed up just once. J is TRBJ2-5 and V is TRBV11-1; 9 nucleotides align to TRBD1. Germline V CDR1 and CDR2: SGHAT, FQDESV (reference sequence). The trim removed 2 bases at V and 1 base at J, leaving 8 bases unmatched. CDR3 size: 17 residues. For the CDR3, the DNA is TGTGCCAGCAGCTTAACCGGGACAGGGCCCTTCCAAGAGACCCAGTACTTC. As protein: CASSLTGTGPFQETQYF. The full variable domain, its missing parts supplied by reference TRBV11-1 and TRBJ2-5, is EAEVAQSPRYKITEKSQAVAFWCDPISGHATLYWYRQILGQGPELLVQFQDESVVDDSQLPKDRFSAERLKGVDSTLKIQPAELGDSAMYLCASSLTGTGPFQETQYFGPGTRLLVL.

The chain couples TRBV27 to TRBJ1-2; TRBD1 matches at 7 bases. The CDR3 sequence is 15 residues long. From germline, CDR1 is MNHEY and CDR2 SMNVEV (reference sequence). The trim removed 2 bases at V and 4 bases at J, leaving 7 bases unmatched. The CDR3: CASSLLRGPGYGYTF. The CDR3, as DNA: TGTGCCAGCAGTTTACTGAGGGGGCCGGGCTATGGCTACACCTTC.

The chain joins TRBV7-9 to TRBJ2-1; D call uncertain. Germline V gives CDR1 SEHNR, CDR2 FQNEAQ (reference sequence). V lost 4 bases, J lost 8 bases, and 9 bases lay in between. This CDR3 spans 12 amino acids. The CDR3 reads CASSSNVDEQFF. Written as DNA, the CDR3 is TGTGCCAGCAGCTCTAATGTCGATGAGCAGTTCTTC.

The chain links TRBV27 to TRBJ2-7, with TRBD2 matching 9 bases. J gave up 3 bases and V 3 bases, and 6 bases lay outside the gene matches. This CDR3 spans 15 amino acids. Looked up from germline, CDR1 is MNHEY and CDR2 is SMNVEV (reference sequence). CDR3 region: CASSFLAGPYYEQYF. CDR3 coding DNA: TGTGCCAGCAGTTTTCTAGCGGGACCCTACTACGAGCAGTACTTC.

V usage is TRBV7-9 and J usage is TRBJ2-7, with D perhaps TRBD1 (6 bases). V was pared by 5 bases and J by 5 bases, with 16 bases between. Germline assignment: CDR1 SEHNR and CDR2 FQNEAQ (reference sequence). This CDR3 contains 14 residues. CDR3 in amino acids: CASSDVGWGHEQYF. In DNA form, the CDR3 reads TGTGCCAGCAGCGATGTAGGATGGGGGCACGAGCAGTACTTC.

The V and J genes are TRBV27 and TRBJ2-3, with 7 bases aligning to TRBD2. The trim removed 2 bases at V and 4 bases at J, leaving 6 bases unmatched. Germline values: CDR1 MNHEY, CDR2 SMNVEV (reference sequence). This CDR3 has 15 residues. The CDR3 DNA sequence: TGTGCCAGCAGTTTAACTCGCGGGAGCGCAGATACGCAGTATTTT. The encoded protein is CASSLTRGSADTQYF.

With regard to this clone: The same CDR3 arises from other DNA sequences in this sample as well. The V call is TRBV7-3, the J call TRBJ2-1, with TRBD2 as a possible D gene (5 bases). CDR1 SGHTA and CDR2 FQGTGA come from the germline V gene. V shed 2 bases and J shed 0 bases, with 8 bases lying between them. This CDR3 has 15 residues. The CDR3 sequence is CASSLERSSYNEQFF. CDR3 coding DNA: TGTGCCAGCAGCTTAGAGCGGAGCTCCTACAATGAGCAGTTCTTC.

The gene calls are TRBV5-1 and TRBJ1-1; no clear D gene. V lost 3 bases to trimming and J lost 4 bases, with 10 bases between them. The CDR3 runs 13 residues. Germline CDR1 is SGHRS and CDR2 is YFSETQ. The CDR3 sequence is CASSSRPPTEAFF. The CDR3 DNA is TGCGCCAGCAGCTCTCGACCTCCCACTGAAGCTTTCTTT.

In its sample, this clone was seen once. The CDR3 loop reads CASSLGLAGGSYNEQFF. CDR3 in DNA: TGCGCCAGCAGCTTGGGCCTAGCGGGAGGGTCCTACAATGAGCAGTTCTTC. V is TRBV5-1 and J is TRBJ2-1, with 12 bases that match TRBD2. The CDR3 sequence is 17 residues long. Germline assignment: CDR1 SGHRS and CDR2 YFSETQ. The trim removed 0 bases at V and 1 base at J, leaving 2 bases unmatched.